This TCR beta chain was profiled in a study of blood T cell repertoires in COVID-19. Study-level information: Whether acute or convalescent, the COVID-19 samples came from the United States, Italy and Spain.

The repertoire was sequenced with immunoSEQ multiplex PCR; TCRdb's copy has only in-frame clones and lacks some. Of some 250,000 clones listed, 87% are singletons. Germline V CDR1 and CDR2: SNHLY, FYNNEI. The V gene end was trimmed by 6 bases and the J gene end by 6 bases; junction bases not matched to a gene: 8. The CDR3 spans 15 residues. Sequencing input: peripheral blood. This sequence originates from a man aged 55 to 70 who had recovered from COVID-19. The V gene is TRBV2, the J gene TRBJ2-7, with TRBD2 matching 13 bases. This CDR3 is CASSPTSGGASEQYF. CDR3 bases: TGTGCCAGCAGCCCAACTAGCGGGGGGGCCTCCGAGCAGTACTTC.